Sequencing of this TCR beta chain was carried out in a study of memory CD4+ T cells and cytomegalovirus serostatus. Repertoires were generated with immunoSEQ multiplex PCR, while TCRdb's copy carries only in-frame clones and drops some. In the table there are about 57,000 clones, roughly four fifths of which are singletons. The CDR3 consists of 12 residues. Germline assignment: CDR1 GTSNPN and CDR2 SVGIG (reference sequence). Single viable CD3+CD4+CD8-CD45RO+ cells were sorted as the memory CD4+ T cells. This sequence joins TRBV30 and TRBJ1-2, with D perhaps matching TRBD1 (5 bases). The sequence derives from an adult in good health and CMV-seronegative. The sample was memory CD4+ T cells from blood. The CDR3 region has the DNA TGTGCTGAAGGGGCCGGGAACTATGGCTACACCTTC. It encodes CAEGAGNYGYTF.